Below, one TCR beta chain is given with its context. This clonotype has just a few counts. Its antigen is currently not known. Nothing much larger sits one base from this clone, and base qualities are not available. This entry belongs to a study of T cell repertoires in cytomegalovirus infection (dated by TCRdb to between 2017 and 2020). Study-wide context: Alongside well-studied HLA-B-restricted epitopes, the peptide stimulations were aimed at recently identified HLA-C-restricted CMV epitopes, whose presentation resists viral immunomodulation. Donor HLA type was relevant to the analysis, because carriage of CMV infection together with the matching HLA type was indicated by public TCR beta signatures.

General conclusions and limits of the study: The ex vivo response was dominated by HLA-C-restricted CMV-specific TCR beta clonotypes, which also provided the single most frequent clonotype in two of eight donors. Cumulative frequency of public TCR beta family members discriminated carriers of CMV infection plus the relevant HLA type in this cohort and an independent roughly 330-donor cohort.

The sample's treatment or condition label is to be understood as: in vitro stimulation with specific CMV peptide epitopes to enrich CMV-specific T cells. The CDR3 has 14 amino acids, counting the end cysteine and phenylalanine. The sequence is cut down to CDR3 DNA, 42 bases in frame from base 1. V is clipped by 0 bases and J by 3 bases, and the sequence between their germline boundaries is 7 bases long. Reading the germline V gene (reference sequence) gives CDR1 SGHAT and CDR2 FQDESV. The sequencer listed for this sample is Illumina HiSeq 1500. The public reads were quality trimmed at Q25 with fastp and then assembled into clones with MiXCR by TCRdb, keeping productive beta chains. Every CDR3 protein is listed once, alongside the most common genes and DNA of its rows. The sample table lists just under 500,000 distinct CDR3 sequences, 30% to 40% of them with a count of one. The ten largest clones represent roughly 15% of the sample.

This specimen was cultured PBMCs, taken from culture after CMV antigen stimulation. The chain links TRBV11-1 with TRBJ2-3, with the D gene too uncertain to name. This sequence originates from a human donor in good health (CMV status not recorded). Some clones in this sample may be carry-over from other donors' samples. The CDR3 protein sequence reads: CASSLAVTTDTQYF. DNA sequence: TGTGCCAGCAGCTTAGCGGTAACAACAGATACGCAGTATTTT.